This T cell receptor beta chain was recovered during a study of technical replicates of blood from a handful of donors. The CDR3 covers 16 residues. Germline V gene sequence: CDR1 SNHLY, CDR2 FYNNEI. The trim removed 4 bases at V and 6 bases at J, leaving 14 bases unmatched. Data came from immunoSEQ multiplex PCR; TCRdb stores just in-frame clones and leaves some out. In the table there are tens of thousands of clones, 75% to 95% of which are singletons. Sequencing was done on a sample of T cells isolated from PBMCs. V is TRBV2 and J is TRBJ1-1, with 7 bases aligning to TRBD1. The TCR originated in a human donor in good health. The CDR3 sequence is CASSGQGFGEAAEAFF. The CDR3, as DNA: TGTGCCAGCAGTGGACAGGGTTTTGGAGAGGCGGCTGAAGCTTTCTTT.